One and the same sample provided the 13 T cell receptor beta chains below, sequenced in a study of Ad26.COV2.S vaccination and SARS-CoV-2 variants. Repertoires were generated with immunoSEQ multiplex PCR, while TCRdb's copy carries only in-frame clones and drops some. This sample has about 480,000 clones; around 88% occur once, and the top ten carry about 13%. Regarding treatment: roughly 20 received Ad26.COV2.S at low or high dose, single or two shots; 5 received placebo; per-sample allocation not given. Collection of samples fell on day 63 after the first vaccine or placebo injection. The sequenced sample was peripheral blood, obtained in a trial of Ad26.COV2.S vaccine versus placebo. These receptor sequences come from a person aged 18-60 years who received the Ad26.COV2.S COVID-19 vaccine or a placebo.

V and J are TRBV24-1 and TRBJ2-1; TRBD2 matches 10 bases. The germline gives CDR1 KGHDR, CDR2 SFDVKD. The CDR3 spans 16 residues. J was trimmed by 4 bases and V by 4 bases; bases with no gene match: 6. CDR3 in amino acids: CATSDAGLAAYNEQFF. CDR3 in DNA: TGTGCCACCAGTGACGCTGGACTAGCGGCTTACAATGAGCAGTTCTTC.

CDR3 nucleotide sequence: TGCGCCAGCAGCACCACCGGGGGCGTCAGGGGTAACCATGAGCAGTTCTTC. Its translation is CASSTTGGVRGNHEQFF. This chain joins TRBV5-1 and TRBJ2-1; D could derive from TRBD1 or TRBD2 (6 bases each). Germline lookup yields CDR1 SGHRS and CDR2 YFSETQ. The CDR3 covers 17 residues. Trimming removed 4 bases at V and 8 bases at J, with 25 bases between.

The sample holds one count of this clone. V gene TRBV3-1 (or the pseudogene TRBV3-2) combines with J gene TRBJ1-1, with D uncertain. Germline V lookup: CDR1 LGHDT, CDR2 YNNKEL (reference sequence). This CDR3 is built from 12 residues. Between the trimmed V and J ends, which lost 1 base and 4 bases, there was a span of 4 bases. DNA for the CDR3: TGTGCCAGCAGCCAAGCCACCACTGAAGCTTTCTTT. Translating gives CASSQATTEAFF.

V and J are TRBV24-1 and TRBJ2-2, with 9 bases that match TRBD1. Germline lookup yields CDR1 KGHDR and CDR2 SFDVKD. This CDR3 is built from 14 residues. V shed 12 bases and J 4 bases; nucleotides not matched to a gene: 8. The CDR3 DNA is TGTGCCTCGGCGGTGGGACAGGGCACCGGGGAGCTGTTTTTT. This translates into CASAVGQGTGELFF.

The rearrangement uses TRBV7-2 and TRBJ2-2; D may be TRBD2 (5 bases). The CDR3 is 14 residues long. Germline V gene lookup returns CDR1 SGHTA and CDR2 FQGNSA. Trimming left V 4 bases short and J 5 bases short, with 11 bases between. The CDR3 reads CASSSGIGTGELFF. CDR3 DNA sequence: TGTGCCAGCAGCTCGGGGATTGGGACCGGGGAGCTGTTTTTT.

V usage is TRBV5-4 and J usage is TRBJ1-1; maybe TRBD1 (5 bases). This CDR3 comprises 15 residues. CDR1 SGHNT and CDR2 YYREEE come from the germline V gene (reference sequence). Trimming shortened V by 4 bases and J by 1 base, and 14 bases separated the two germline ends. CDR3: CASSLTWGGNTEAFF. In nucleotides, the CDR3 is TGTGCCAGCAGCCTAACTTGGGGGGGGAACACTGAAGCTTTCTTT.

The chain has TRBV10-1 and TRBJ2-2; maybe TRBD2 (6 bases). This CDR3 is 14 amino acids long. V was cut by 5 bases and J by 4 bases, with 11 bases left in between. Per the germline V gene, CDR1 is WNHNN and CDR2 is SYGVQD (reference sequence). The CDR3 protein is CASSLADPTGELFF. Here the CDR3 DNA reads TGCGCCAGCAGTTTAGCGGACCCCACCGGGGAGCTGTTTTTT.

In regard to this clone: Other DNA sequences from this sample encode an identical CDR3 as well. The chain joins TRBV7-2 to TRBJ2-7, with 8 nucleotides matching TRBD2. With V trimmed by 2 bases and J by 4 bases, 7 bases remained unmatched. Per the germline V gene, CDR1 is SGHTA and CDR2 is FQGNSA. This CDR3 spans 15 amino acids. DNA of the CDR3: TGTGCCAGCAGCTTATTGGCGGGAGGACGATACGAGCAGTACTTC. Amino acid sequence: CASSLLAGGRYEQYF. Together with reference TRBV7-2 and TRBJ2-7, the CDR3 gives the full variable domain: GAGVSQSPSNKVTEKGKDVELRCDPISGHTALYWYRQSLGQGLEFLIYFQGNSAPDKSGLPSDRFSAERTGGSVSTLTIQRTQQEDSAVYLCASSLLAGGRYEQYFGPGTRLTVT.

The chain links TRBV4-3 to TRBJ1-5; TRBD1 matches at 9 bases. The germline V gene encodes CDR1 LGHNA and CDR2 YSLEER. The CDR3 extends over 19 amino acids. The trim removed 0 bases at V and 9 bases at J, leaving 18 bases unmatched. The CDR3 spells CASSQDRTSRDRVRGPQHF. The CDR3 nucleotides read TGCGCCAGCAGCCAAGATCGGACGAGTCGGGACAGGGTCCGTGGGCCCCAGCATTTT.

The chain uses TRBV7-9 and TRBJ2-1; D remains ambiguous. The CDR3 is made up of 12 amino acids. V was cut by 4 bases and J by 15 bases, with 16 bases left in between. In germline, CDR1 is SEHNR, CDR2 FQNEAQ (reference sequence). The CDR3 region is CASSSADSRRFF. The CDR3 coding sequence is TGTGCCAGCAGCTCCGCTGACTCTAGAAGGTTCTTC.

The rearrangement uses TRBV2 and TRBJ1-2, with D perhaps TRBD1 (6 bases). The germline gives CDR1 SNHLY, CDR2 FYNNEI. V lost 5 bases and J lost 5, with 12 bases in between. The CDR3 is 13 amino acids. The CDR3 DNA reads TGTGCCAGCAGTAGGGGGGGCGGGTATGGCTACACCTTC. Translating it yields CASSRGGGYGYTF.

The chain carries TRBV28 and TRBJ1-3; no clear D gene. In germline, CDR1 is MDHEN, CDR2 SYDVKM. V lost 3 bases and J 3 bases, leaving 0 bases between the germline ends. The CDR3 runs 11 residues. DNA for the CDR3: TGTGCCAGCAGTTTTGGAAACACCATATATTTT. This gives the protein CASSFGNTIYF.

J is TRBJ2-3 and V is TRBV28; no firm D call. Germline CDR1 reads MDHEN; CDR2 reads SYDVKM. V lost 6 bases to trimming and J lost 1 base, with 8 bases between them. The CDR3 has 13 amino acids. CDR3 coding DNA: TGTGCCAGCAGAGGCGCAGGCACAGATACGCAGTATTTT. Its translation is CASRGAGTDTQYF.